This TCR beta chain was recovered during a study of response to subunit inactivated influenza vaccine. TCRdb reprocessed the RT-PCR reads via MiXCR and lists one record per CDR3 protein. Here the sample spans 400,000 to 650,000 distinct CDR3 sequences, around 7.7% being singletons. This material consisted of PBMCs from blood, taken 23 to 25 months after vaccination. This clonotype was obtained from a man aged 50-75 years who received an inactivated influenza vaccine.

The DNA of the CDR3 is TGTGCCAGTAGTATGACAGGGGGCTATCAGCCCCAGCATTTT. Protein product: CASSMTGGYQPQHF. V is TRBV19 and J is TRBJ1-5, with 10 positions matching TRBD1. Germline CDR1 LNHDA, CDR2 SQIVND (reference sequence). Trimming removed 3 bases from V and 5 bases from J; junction bases left unmatched: 1. The CDR3 is 14 amino acids.